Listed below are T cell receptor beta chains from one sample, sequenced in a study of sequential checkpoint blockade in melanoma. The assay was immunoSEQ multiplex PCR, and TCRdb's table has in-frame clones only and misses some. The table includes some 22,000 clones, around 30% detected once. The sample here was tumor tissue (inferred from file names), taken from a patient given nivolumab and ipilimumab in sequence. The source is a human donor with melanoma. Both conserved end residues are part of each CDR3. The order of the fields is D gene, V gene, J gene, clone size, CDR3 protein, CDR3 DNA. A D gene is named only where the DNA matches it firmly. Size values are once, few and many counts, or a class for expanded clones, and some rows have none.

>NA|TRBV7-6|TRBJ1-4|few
CASSLVLDGSTNEKLFF
TGTGCCAGCAGCTTAGTTTTGGACGGATCAACTAATGAAAAACTGTTTTTT
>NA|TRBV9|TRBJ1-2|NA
CASSVAGGSYGYTF
TGTGCCAGCAGCGTAGCCGGGGGCAGCTATGGCTACACCTTC
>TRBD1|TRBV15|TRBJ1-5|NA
CATSRDRGGGQPQHF
TGTGCCACCAGCAGAGATCGAGGGGGCGGTCAGCCCCAGCATTTT
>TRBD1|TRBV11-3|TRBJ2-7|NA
CASSTDRTSYEQYF
TGTGCCAGCAGCACGGACAGGACCAGCTACGAGCAGTACTTC
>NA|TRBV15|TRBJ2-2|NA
CATSRAGTGGTGELFF
TGTGCCACCAGCAGAGCAGGGACCGGGGGAACCGGGGAGCTGTTTTTT
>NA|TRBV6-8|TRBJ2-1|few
CASSYTSWGSEQFF
TGTGCCAGCAGTTATACCTCATGGGGGAGTGAGCAGTTCTTC
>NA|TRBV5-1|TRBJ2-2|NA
CASSLGPTNTGELFF
TGCGCCAGCAGCTTGGGCCCAACGAACACCGGGGAGCTGTTTTTT
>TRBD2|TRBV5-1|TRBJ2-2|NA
CASLSGRGAGELFF
TGCGCCAGCCTTAGCGGGAGGGGGGCCGGGGAGCTGTTTTTT
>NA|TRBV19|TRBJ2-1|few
CASSTGTEQFF
TGTGCCAGTAGTACCGGGACCGAGCAGTTCTTC
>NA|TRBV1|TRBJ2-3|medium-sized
CTSSQDRGGRARWGTDTQYF
TGCACCAGCAGCCAAGATCGAGGCGGGAGGGCCAGATGGGGCACAGATACGCAGTATTTT
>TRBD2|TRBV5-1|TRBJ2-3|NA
CASSLSLAGLNTQYF
TGCGCCAGCAGCTTGTCCCTAGCGGGATTAAATACGCAGTATTTT
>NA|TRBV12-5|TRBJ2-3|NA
CATYDDDTDTQYF
TGTGCCACGTACGACGATGACACAGATACGCAGTATTTT
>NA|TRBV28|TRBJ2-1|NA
CASSLANQYNEQFF
TGTGCCAGCAGTTTGGCTAACCAATACAATGAGCAGTTCTTC
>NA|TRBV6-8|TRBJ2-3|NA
CASSDSIGSWDTQYF
TGTGCCAGCAGTGACTCGATCGGTAGTTGGGATACGCAGTATTTT
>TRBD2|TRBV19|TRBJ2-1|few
CASSPRGGWGDEQFF
TGTGCCAGTAGTCCCCGGGGAGGGTGGGGTGATGAGCAGTTCTTC
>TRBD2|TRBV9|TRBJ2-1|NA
CASSVGGSAYNEQFF
TGTGCCAGCAGCGTAGGCGGGAGTGCCTACAATGAGCAGTTCTTC
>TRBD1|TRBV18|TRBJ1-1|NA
CASSLQGGANTEAFF
TGTGCCAGCTCACTACAGGGGGGCGCGAACACTGAAGCTTTCTTT
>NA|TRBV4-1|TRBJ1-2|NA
CASSQVEGRSYGYTF
TGCGCCAGCAGCCAAGTAGAGGGGCGGTCCTATGGCTACACCTTC
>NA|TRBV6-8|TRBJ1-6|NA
CASRRDSPGNFSPLHF
TGTGCCAGCAGGAGAGACTCGCCAGGGAATTTTTCACCCCTCCACTTT
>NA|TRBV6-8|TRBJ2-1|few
CASSLLTGYNEQFF
TGTGCCAGCAGCCTCCTGACAGGTTACAATGAGCAGTTCTTC